These T cell receptor beta chains were read from a single sample in a study of radiation and T cells in renal cell carcinoma. Assay: immunoSEQ multiplex PCR; the TCRdb copy retains only in-frame clones and omits some. In the table there are about 150,000 clones, about nine tenths of which are singletons. The source was blood, collected from a patient whose treatment included radiotherapy and nephrectomy. Source of these receptors: a woman between 45 and 60 years old with renal cell carcinoma. The CDR3 runs from the conserved cysteine through the conserved F or W. D genes are given only for firm matches. Only some rows state a clone size, as once, few, many or a class for expanded clones.

v_gene: TRBV18; d_gene: TRBD2; j_gene: TRBJ2-3; abundance: NA; CDR3aa: CASSPRGRGQTDTQYF; CDR3nt: TGTGCCAGCTCACCGCGCGGGAGGGGGCAGACAGATACGCAGTATTTT
v_gene: TRBV4-2; d_gene: TRBD1; j_gene: TRBJ1-4; abundance: NA; CDR3aa: CASSQEQQGAEEKLFF; CDR3nt: TGTGCCAGCAGCCAAGAACAACAGGGGGCTGAGGAAAAACTGTTTTTT
v_gene: TRBV18; d_gene: TRBD1; j_gene: TRBJ1-2; abundance: NA; CDR3aa: CASSPNRGTVGYGYTF; CDR3nt: TGTGCCAGCTCACCAAACAGGGGAACCGTGGGGTATGGCTACACCTTC
v_gene: TRBV5-1; d_gene: NA; j_gene: TRBJ2-7; abundance: few; CDR3aa: CASSLRPASYEQYF; CDR3nt: TGCGCCAGCAGCTTGAGGCCAGCCTCCTACGAGCAGTACTTC
v_gene: TRBV30; d_gene: TRBD1; j_gene: TRBJ1-2; abundance: once; CDR3aa: CAWDRDSNYGYTF; CDR3nt: TGTGCCTGGGACAGGGACTCTAACTATGGCTACACCTTC
v_gene: TRBV5-1; d_gene: NA; j_gene: TRBJ1-2; abundance: NA; CDR3aa: CASSLAPGAQGYTF; CDR3nt: TGCGCCAGCAGCTTGGCCCCGGGGGCTCAGGGCTACACCTTC
v_gene: TRBV28; d_gene: TRBD1; j_gene: TRBJ2-7; abundance: once; CDR3aa: CASSAPTGSGEQYF; CDR3nt: TGTGCCAGCTCCGCCCCGACAGGGTCTGGGGAGCAGTACTTC
v_gene: TRBV6-1; d_gene: NA; j_gene: TRBJ2-7; abundance: NA; CDR3aa: CASSESAEGSYEQYF; CDR3nt: TGTGCCAGCAGTGAATCGGCAGAGGGTTCCTACGAGCAGTACTTC
v_gene: TRBV30; d_gene: NA; j_gene: TRBJ2-1; abundance: NA; CDR3aa: CAWRGADSYNEQFF; CDR3nt: TGTGCCTGGAGAGGAGCCGACTCCTACAATGAGCAGTTCTTC
v_gene: TRBV5-1; d_gene: TRBD1; j_gene: TRBJ1-2; abundance: NA; CDR3aa: CASSLGPGGTYGYTF; CDR3nt: TGCGCCAGCAGCTTGGGGCCAGGGGGGACCTATGGCTACACCTTC
v_gene: TRBV5-1; d_gene: NA; j_gene: TRBJ1-1; abundance: NA; CDR3aa: CASSSTVNTEAFF; CDR3nt: TGCGCCAGCAGCTCTACGGTGAACACTGAAGCTTTCTTT
v_gene: TRBV30; d_gene: NA; j_gene: TRBJ1-2; abundance: NA; CDR3aa: CAWSPNYGYTF; CDR3nt: TGTGCCTGGAGCCCTAACTATGGCTACACCTTC
v_gene: TRBV5-4; d_gene: TRBD2; j_gene: TRBJ2-5; abundance: once; CDR3aa: CASSFRSGGAWTVKETQYF; CDR3nt: TGTGCCAGCAGCTTCAGAAGCGGGGGGGCCTGGACGGTTAAAGAGACCCAGTACTTC
v_gene: TRBV7-6; d_gene: NA; j_gene: TRBJ2-2; abundance: NA; CDR3aa: CASSLAAGSNTGELFF; CDR3nt: TGTGCCAGCAGCTTAGCGGCGGGATCAAACACCGGGGAGCTGTTTTTT
v_gene: TRBV5-1; d_gene: NA; j_gene: TRBJ1-2; abundance: NA; CDR3aa: CASSLFQGGYGYTF; CDR3nt: TGCGCCAGCAGCTTGTTTCAGGGAGGGTATGGCTACACCTTC
v_gene: TRBV14; d_gene: NA; j_gene: TRBJ1-4; abundance: NA; CDR3aa: CASSQPDGGTGWNEKLFF; CDR3nt: TGTGCCAGCAGCCAACCCGATGGTGGAACAGGGTGGAATGAAAAACTGTTTTTT
v_gene: TRBV18; d_gene: NA; j_gene: TRBJ1-4; abundance: once; CDR3aa: CASSNRGTLEKLFF; CDR3nt: TGTGCCAGCTCCAACCGAGGGACGCTGGAAAAACTGTTTTTT
v_gene: TRBV10-3; d_gene: TRBD1; j_gene: TRBJ2-7; abundance: few; CDR3aa: CAISESRGTRNEQYF; CDR3nt: TGTGCCATCAGTGAGTCCAGGGGGACACGGAACGAGCAGTACTTC
v_gene: TRBV4-1; d_gene: NA; j_gene: TRBJ1-1; abundance: NA; CDR3aa: CASSQVLVNTEAFF; CDR3nt: TGCGCCAGCAGCCAAGTTCTCGTGAACACTGAAGCTTTCTTT
v_gene: TRBV7-2; d_gene: NA; j_gene: TRBJ1-3; abundance: NA; CDR3aa: CASSAGISGNTIYF; CDR3nt: TGTGCCAGCAGCGCCGGTATCTCTGGAAACACCATATATTTT
v_gene: TRBV6-5; d_gene: NA; j_gene: TRBJ1-2; abundance: NA; CDR3aa: CASTNYRLRGYTF; CDR3nt: TGTGCCAGCACCAACTACAGGCTAAGGGGCTACACCTTC
v_gene: TRBV6-6; d_gene: NA; j_gene: TRBJ1-3; abundance: NA; CDR3aa: CASSYSPENTIYF; CDR3nt: TGTGCCAGCAGTTACTCGCCGGAGAACACCATATATTTT
v_gene: TRBV7-9; d_gene: NA; j_gene: TRBJ1-4; abundance: NA; CDR3aa: CASSYGGTNEKLFF; CDR3nt: TGTGCCAGCAGCTACGGGGGAACTAATGAAAAACTGTTTTTT
v_gene: TRBV7-9; d_gene: NA; j_gene: TRBJ2-1; abundance: once; CDR3aa: CASSNIRGNEQFF; CDR3nt: TGTGCCAGCAGCAACATCAGGGGAAATGAGCAGTTCTTC
v_gene: TRBV6-5; d_gene: TRBD1; j_gene: TRBJ2-1; abundance: NA; CDR3aa: CASSSPGTGDGNEQFF; CDR3nt: TGTGCCAGCAGTTCCCCCGGGACAGGGGACGGTAATGAGCAGTTCTTC
v_gene: TRBV5-1; d_gene: NA; j_gene: TRBJ2-3; abundance: NA; CDR3aa: CASRAIVGGPDTQYF; CDR3nt: TGCGCCAGCAGGGCAATCGTGGGGGGACCAGATACGCAGTATTTT
v_gene: TRBV18; d_gene: TRBD1; j_gene: TRBJ1-2; abundance: NA; CDR3aa: CASSRTGLNYGYTF; CDR3nt: TGTGCCAGCTCAAGGACAGGTCTCAACTATGGCTACACCTTC
v_gene: TRBV19; d_gene: NA; j_gene: TRBJ1-2; abundance: NA; CDR3aa: CASSFLWTSPYGYTF; CDR3nt: TGTGCCAGTAGTTTCCTGTGGACAAGTCCCTATGGCTACACCTTC
v_gene: TRBV14; d_gene: NA; j_gene: TRBJ2-3; abundance: NA; CDR3aa: CASSRQITDTQYF; CDR3nt: TGTGCCAGCAGCCGACAAATCACAGATACGCAGTATTTT
v_gene: TRBV7-8; d_gene: NA; j_gene: TRBJ2-3; abundance: NA; CDR3aa: CASSLAGADTQYF; CDR3nt: TGTGCCAGCAGCTTGGCAGGCGCGGATACGCAGTATTTT
v_gene: TRBV7-2; d_gene: NA; j_gene: TRBJ2-5; abundance: NA; CDR3aa: CASSLAGVGETQYF; CDR3nt: TGTGCCAGCAGCTTAGCAGGGGTCGGAGAGACCCAGTACTTC
v_gene: TRBV4-2; d_gene: NA; j_gene: TRBJ2-7; abundance: NA; CDR3aa: CASSPRGASIPYEQYF; CDR3nt: TGTGCCAGCAGCCCCAGGGGAGCGTCTATCCCCTACGAGCAGTACTTC
v_gene: TRBV30; d_gene: NA; j_gene: TRBJ1-2; abundance: NA; CDR3aa: CAWNTGLGGHGYTF; CDR3nt: TGTGCCTGGAACACGGGGTTGGGGGGGCATGGCTACACCTTC
v_gene: TRBV5-1; d_gene: NA; j_gene: TRBJ2-1; abundance: NA; CDR3aa: CASSFQGFYNEQFF; CDR3nt: TGCGCCAGCAGCTTTCAGGGTTTCTACAATGAGCAGTTCTTC
v_gene: TRBV5-5; d_gene: NA; j_gene: TRBJ2-6; abundance: NA; CDR3aa: CASSLGQGAGANVLTF; CDR3nt: TGTGCCAGCAGCTTGGGCCAGGGAGCCGGGGCCAACGTCCTGACTTTC
v_gene: TRBV7-9; d_gene: NA; j_gene: TRBJ1-5; abundance: once; CDR3aa: CASSNTNQPQHF; CDR3nt: TGTGCCAGCAGCAACACCAATCAGCCCCAGCATTTT
v_gene: TRBV6-5; d_gene: NA; j_gene: TRBJ2-3; abundance: NA; CDR3aa: CASSYSAVGADTQYF; CDR3nt: TGTGCCAGCAGTTACTCGGCAGTTGGCGCAGATACGCAGTATTTT
v_gene: TRBV12-2; d_gene: NA; j_gene: TRBJ2-7; abundance: NA; CDR3aa: CASRLVQTYEQYF; CDR3nt: TGTGCAAGTCGCTTAGTCCAGACCTACGAGCAGTACTTC
v_gene: TRBV7-2; d_gene: NA; j_gene: TRBJ2-5; abundance: NA; CDR3aa: CASSVRDYQETQYF; CDR3nt: TGTGCCAGCAGCGTCCGGGACTACCAAGAGACCCAGTACTTC
v_gene: TRBV6-5; d_gene: NA; j_gene: TRBJ2-7; abundance: NA; CDR3aa: CASSTSRTPYEQYF; CDR3nt: TGTGCCAGCAGTACCTCCCGGACCCCCTACGAGCAGTACTTC
v_gene: TRBV7-2; d_gene: NA; j_gene: TRBJ1-1; abundance: NA; CDR3aa: CASSLYTNTEAFF; CDR3nt: TGTGCCAGCAGCTTATACACCAACACTGAAGCTTTCTTT
v_gene: TRBV6-5; d_gene: TRBD2; j_gene: TRBJ2-7; abundance: once; CDR3aa: CASRRGLAGSYEQYF; CDR3nt: TGTGCCAGCAGACGGGGACTAGCGGGGAGCTACGAGCAGTACTTC
v_gene: TRBV9; d_gene: TRBD2; j_gene: TRBJ2-3; abundance: NA; CDR3aa: CASSTRASGGSTDTQYF; CDR3nt: TGTGCCAGCAGCACCAGGGCCAGCGGGGGTAGCACAGATACGCAGTATTTT
v_gene: TRBV30; d_gene: TRBD1; j_gene: TRBJ1-4; abundance: few; CDR3aa: CAYGTGSGEKLFF; CDR3nt: TGTGCCTACGGGACAGGGAGCGGTGAAAAACTGTTTTTT